The subject of this entry is one T cell receptor (beta chain). It lacks a known antigen. Base qualities were left out, and no much larger clone turns up one base away. The sample is drawn from a study of T cell responses to AZD1222 COVID-19 vaccine (dated by TCRdb to the early 2020s). Notes on the research overall: AZD1222 recipients given second doses at about 4 weeks or at about 12 weeks were pooled, since spike-specific TCR depth and breadth were not found to differ between the two schedules. A total of over 230 trial participants underwent TCR sequencing, of whom around 210 had received two doses of AZD1222 and around 26 had received two doses of the MenACWY control vaccine. Trial participants were enrolled into age subgroups of 18-55, 56-69 and 70-plus years, which contained around 150, 29 and 61 TCR-sequenced participants, respectively. The full study reports these points: A significant rise in spike-specific TCR breadth and depth was observed after two AZD1222 doses relative to day 0 and relative to MenACWY recipients. In the small 56-69-year group, the increase in depth fell short of significance, most likely because of low power. Vaccine-associated CD4 TCRs spanned the whole spike protein, with dominant responses in regions 160-218 and 743-854. Conclusions about previously exposed vaccinees are limited because only five to seven AZD1222 recipients were SARS-CoV-2 seropositive at baseline. Because no day 14 peak-response samples were available, repertoires were characterized only after the peak T cell response. Participants were mostly white British and included more females than males, and it was suggested by the authors that clonal diversity may have been underestimated. Nearly half of unique spike-specific TCRs reportedly recognized epitopes outside regions mutated in the B.1.351 and B.1.1.7 variants.

What this sample's time point label stands for: baseline before first vaccination. Vaccinee samples were obtained from the UK trials COV001 and COV002, which included a single-blind randomized controlled phase 2/3 trial of AZD1222 (ChAdOx1 nCoV-19) in healthy adults. For TCRbeta chain sequencing, PBMC samples from trial participants were taken at day 0 and at day 28 after the second dose. The CDR3 regions of human TCRbeta chains were subjected to immunosequencing. The study's processing was this. TCRs in the repertoires were compared against a reference library of SARS-CoV-2-specific TCRs that had been generated with the MIRA antigen-specificity platform. Breadth was defined as the fraction of unique TCRs that were SARS-CoV-2-associated, and depth was defined as the fraction of total T cells that were SARS-CoV-2-associated. Using the MIRA data, each spike-specific TCR was mapped to the spike region that the TCR reacts to and placed in a CD4 or CD8 class. Log10-transformed breadth and depth values were compared by one-way ANOVA with Sidak's multiple comparisons tests. Imported from immuneACCESS, the table was reduced by TCRdb to in-frame sequences with V and J called. These copies leave out some clones; in studies compared against another copy, an unresolved V gene accounts for under half, and the cause of the remainder is not known. V and J calls and clone size follow that table, whereas D and trimming were derived from the DNA. This sample comprises about 160,000 clones, 94% of them detected only once. The ten largest clones represent roughly 1.3% of the sample.

The CDR3, cysteine through phenylalanine, is 17 amino acids long. CDR3 DNA is the only sequence kept; it has 51 bases, read in frame from the first base. At the junction V is shortened by 4 bases and J by 5 bases; bases outside the gene matches: 9. The CDR1 and CDR2 encoded by the germline V gene are SNHLY and FYNNEI. The receptor was isolated from an adult in good health. The sequence is built from TRBV2 and TRBJ2-3; 13 bases in the middle match TRBD2. The sequencing here drew on peripheral blood, taken on day 0 of AZD1222 vaccination. DNA sequence: TGTGCCAGCAGTGTTAGGACTAGCGGGGGATCGGTAGATACGCAGTATTTT. Its protein is CASSVRTSGGSVDTQYF.